This TCR beta chain derives from a study of cytomegalovirus exposure and HLA in healthy donors. V dropped 2 bases and J dropped 2; count of bases not matched to a gene: 6. The germline CDR1 and CDR2 sequences are GTSNPN and SVGIG (reference sequence). This CDR3 has 15 residues. PCR involved 60 Vbeta and 13 Jbeta primers. Assay used: immunoSEQ multiplex PCR; TCRdb lists only in-frame clones, some missing. Seen here are about 130,000 clones, about 84% observed once, and the top ten hold roughly 1.2%. Study observations and caveats: Looking again later, the authors saw that most CMV-associated TCR beta chains seemed HLA-restricted. The study flagged some 180 TCR beta chains as cytomegalovirus-associated.

Points on this clone: Its antigen remains unidentified.

Input material: PBMCs. The chain carries TRBV30 and TRBJ1-1; TRBD1 matches 9 bases. This TCR was recovered from a boy between 10 and 17 years old in good health and CMV-seronegative. The CDR3 coding sequence is TGTGCCTGGAGTCCCGGACAGGGGCTTAACACTGAAGCTTTCTTT. Amino acid sequence: CAWSPGQGLNTEAFF.